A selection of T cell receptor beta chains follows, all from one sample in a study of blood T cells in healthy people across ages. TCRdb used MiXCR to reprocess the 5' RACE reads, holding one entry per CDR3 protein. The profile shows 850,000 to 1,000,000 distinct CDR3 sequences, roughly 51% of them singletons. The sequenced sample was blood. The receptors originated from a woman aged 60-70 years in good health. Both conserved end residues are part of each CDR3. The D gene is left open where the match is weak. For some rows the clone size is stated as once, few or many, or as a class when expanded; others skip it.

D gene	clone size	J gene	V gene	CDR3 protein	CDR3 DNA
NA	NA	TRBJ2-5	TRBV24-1	CATSEADARMTQYF	TGTGCCACCAGTGAGGCAGATGCCAGGATGACCCAGTACTTC
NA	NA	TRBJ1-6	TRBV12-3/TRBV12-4	CASRGVGNSPLHF	TGTGCCAGCAGGGGGGTCGGGAATTCACCCCTCCACTTT
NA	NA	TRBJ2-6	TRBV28	CASSLWGGDSGANVLTF	TGTGCCAGCAGTTTATGGGGCGGGGACTCTGGGGCCAACGTCCTGACTTTC
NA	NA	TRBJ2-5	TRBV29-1	CSVEPSFEGAEETQYF	TGCAGCGTTGAACCCTCCTTTGAGGGCGCAGAGGAGACCCAGTACTTC
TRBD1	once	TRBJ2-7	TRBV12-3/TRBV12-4	CASSLALGQGPGGEQYF	TGTGCCAGCAGTTTAGCGCTGGGACAGGGGCCGGGTGGCGAGCAGTACTTC
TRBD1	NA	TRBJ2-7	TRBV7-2	CASSAQTGAYEQYF	TGTGCCAGCAGCGCACAAACAGGGGCCTACGAGCAGTACTTC
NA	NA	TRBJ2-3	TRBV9	CASSAGPTSTDTQYF	TGTGCCAGCAGCGCCGGACCGACTAGCACAGATACGCAGTATTTT
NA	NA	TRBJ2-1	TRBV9	CASSGQDSHNEQFF	TGTGCCAGCAGCGGCCAGGACAGCCACAATGAGCAGTTCTTC
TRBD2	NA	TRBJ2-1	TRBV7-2	CASSFSGTSANNEQFF	TGTGCCAGCAGCTTCTCCGGGACTAGCGCGAACAATGAGCAGTTCTTC
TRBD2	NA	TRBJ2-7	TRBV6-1	CASSEPRTSGNYEQYF	TGTGCCAGCAGTGAACCCCGGACTAGCGGGAACTACGAGCAGTACTTC
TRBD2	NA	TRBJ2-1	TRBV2	CASSGVSGGPGNEQFF	TGTGCCAGCAGTGGGGTTAGCGGGGGACCTGGCAATGAGCAGTTCTTC
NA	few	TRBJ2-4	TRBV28	CASSFRPFGPENIQYF	TGTGCCAGCAGTTTTAGACCCTTTGGGCCTGAAAACATTCAGTACTTC
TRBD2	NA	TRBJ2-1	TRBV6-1	CASRKGLASTYNEQFF	TGTGCCAGCAGAAAAGGACTAGCGAGTACCTACAATGAGCAGTTCTTC
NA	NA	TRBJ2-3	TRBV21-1	CARPGQGNTDTQYF	TGTGCCAGGCCGGGACAGGGAAACACAGATACGCAGTATTTT
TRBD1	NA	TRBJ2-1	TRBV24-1	CATSDSSYTGTGVNEQFF	TGTGCCACCAGTGATTCCTCTTATACCGGGACAGGGGTGAATGAGCAGTTCTTC
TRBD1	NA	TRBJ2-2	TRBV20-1	CSASGQGDHTGELFF	TGCAGTGCTAGCGGACAGGGGGATCACACCGGGGAGCTGTTTTTT
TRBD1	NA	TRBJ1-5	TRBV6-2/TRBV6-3	CASRLRDRVGNQPQHF	TGTGCCAGCAGACTCCGGGACAGGGTTGGCAATCAGCCCCAGCATTTT
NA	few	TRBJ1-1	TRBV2	CASSNLRQPPEAFF	TGTGCCAGCAGTAACCTTCGACAGCCACCTGAAGCTTTCTTT
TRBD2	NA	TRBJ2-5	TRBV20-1	CSAALRAGEETLYF	TGCAGTGCTGCACTAAGGGCGGGAGAAGAGACCCTGTACTTC
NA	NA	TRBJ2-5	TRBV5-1	CASSLDRAAQETQYF	TGCGCCAGCAGCTTGGACAGGGCGGCCCAAGAGACCCAGTACTTC